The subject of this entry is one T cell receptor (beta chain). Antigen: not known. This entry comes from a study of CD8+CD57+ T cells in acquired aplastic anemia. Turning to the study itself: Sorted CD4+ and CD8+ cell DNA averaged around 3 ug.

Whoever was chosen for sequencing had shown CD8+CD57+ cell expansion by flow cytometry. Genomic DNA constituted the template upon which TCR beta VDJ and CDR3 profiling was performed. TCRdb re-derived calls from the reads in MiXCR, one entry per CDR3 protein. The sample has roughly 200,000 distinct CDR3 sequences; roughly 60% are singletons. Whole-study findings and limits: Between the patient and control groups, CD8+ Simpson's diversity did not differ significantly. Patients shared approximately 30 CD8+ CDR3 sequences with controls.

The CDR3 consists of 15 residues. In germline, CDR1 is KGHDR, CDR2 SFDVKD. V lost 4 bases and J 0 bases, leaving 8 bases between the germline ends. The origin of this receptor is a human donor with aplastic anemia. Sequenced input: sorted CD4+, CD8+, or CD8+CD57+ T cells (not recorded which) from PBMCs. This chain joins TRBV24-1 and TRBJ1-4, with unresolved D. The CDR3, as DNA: TGTGCCACCAGTGAGGGATCCGCAACTAATGAAAAACTGTTTTTT. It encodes CATSEGSATNEKLFF.